This TCR beta chain is from a study of identical twins. Study-wide points: Cord blood beta clonotypes present at high abundance carried fewer insertions; no such pattern appeared in memory repertoires. In zero-insertion analyses, partial confounding could arise from invariant MAIT and iNKT cells. Models, which agreed with sharing between unrelated individuals, nonetheless underestimated the out-of-frame TCR alpha sharing seen in monozygotic twins. Weaker excess twin sharing was observed in beta out-of-frame sequences.

V shed 7 bases and J 3 bases; nucleotides not matched to a gene: 14. The CDR3 is made up of 17 amino acids. Details on this clonotype: Its specificity is not known.

MiXCR, run by TCRdb on the 5' RACE reads, gives a single entry per CDR3 protein. The sample shows a few hundred thousand distinct CDR3 sequences, about 10% of them seen only once. The sequencing sample was made of naive T cells sorted from blood. This rearrangement joins TRBV12-3 or TRBV12-4 to TRBJ2-3; 9 nucleotides align to TRBD2. The sequence derives from a woman in her forties or fifties in good health. CDR3 protein: CASTPMGLAGTTDTQYF. CDR3 sequence (DNA): TGTGCCAGCACTCCTATGGGGCTAGCGGGAACGACAGATACGCAGTATTTT.